Below, 17 T cell receptor beta chains from the same sample are listed, as sequenced in a study of CD8 T cells in ankylosing spondylitis. One entry per CDR3 protein results from TCRdb running MiXCR on the 5' RACE reads. The sample records fewer than 550,000 distinct CDR3 sequences, 5.3% being singletons. Study-level findings and limits: Ankylosing spondylitis blood appeared to carry a characteristic TCR beta motif of fewer than 10 highly homologous variants.

Their antigens remain unidentified. The sequenced material came from blood, either unsorted or a sorted T cell fraction (not recorded which). The receptors shown here come from a male donor with ankylosing spondylitis.

This clonotype came up many times. The chain has TRBV20-1 and TRBJ2-7, with a weak D call TRBD2 (6 bases). This CDR3 is 13 amino acids long. The V gene's germline CDR1 is DFQATT and CDR2 SNEGSKA (reference sequence). Trimming cost V 6 bases and J 2 bases, with 14 bases left between them. CDR3: CSAPRDSAYEQYF. The CDR3 coding sequence is TGCAGTGCACCCAGGGACTCCGCCTACGAGCAGTACTTC.

This clonotype was observed at least ten times. CDR3 DNA sequence: TGCGCCAGCAGTTCGGGACAGCCACAAGAGACCCAGTACTTC. Residues: CASSSGQPQETQYF. The chain has TRBV5-1 and TRBJ2-5, with 7 bases identical to TRBD1. The CDR3 length is 14 residues. V dropped 5 bases and J dropped 2; count of bases not matched to a gene: 6. In germline, CDR1 is SGHRS, CDR2 YFSETQ.

This clonotype was found many times. This rearrangement joins TRBV7-3 to TRBJ2-2; 8 bases line up with TRBD2. The CDR3 has 16 amino acids. V gave up 5 bases and J gave up 1 base; unmatched junction bases: 6. Germline values: CDR1 SGHTA, CDR2 FQGTGA. The CDR3 region has the DNA TGTGCCAGCAGCCCAAGACTAGCGATGAACACCGGGGAGCTGTTTTTT. Translated, it gives CASSPRLAMNTGELFF.

This clonotype showed up many times. V gene TRBV12-3 or TRBV12-4 combines with J gene TRBJ2-3; the D gene is possibly TRBD1 (5 bases). This CDR3 region has 17 residues. With 1 base removed from V and 1 base from J, the gap between germline ends came to 15 bases. The CDR3 region is CASSLEKGLGGTDTQYF. The CDR3 region has the DNA TGTGCCAGCAGTTTAGAGAAGGGGCTAGGAGGCACAGATACGCAGTATTTT.

This chain connects TRBV3-1 to TRBJ1-5; 8 bases fit TRBD1. The CDR3 has 14 amino acids. From germline, CDR1 is LGHDT and CDR2 YNNKEL (reference sequence). The V gene end was trimmed by 4 bases and the J gene end by 7 bases; junction bases not matched to a gene: 6. CDR3 region: CASSPRTGHQPQHF. In nucleotides, the CDR3 is TGTGCCAGCAGCCCCAGGACAGGGCACCAGCCCCAGCATTTT.

This clonotype was seen ten or more times. The chain employs TRBV20-1 and TRBJ2-2, with D maybe TRBD2 (5 bases). Germline CDR1 and CDR2: DFQATT and SNEGSKA (reference sequence). The CDR3 covers 14 residues. Between the trimmed V and J ends, which lost 7 bases and 2 bases, there was a span of 14 bases. The CDR3: CSVGRRGNTGELFF. CDR3 bases: TGCAGTGTAGGTCGACGGGGTAACACCGGGGAGCTGTTTTTT.

This clonotype was picked up many times. The V and J genes are TRBV5-1 and TRBJ1-2, with 9 bases matching TRBD1. Per the germline V gene, CDR1 is SGHRS and CDR2 is YFSETQ. V lost 1 base and J lost 7; bases outside the gene matches: 8. CDR3 length: 15 residues. The CDR3 nucleotides read TGCGCCAGCAGCTTGAGACAGGGGGGAGCGGCTGGCTACACCTTC. Residues: CASSLRQGGAAGYTF.

This clonotype was detected many times. The chain uses TRBV24-1 and TRBJ1-1; D call uncertain. Germline V gives CDR1 KGHDR, CDR2 SFDVKD. The CDR3 is 12 amino acids. The ends were cut back, 5 bases at V and 1 base at J, with 4 bases in the middle. CDR3 protein: CATSGRNTEAFF. The CDR3 bases are TGTGCCACCAGTGGCAGGAACACTGAAGCTTTCTTT.

Worth noting for this clonotype: A read error may explain this, as a much larger clone is one base away. J is TRBJ2-2 and V is TRBV7-2, with D maybe TRBD2 (6 bases). CDR3 size: 16 residues. Trimming cost V 8 bases and J 2 bases, with 18 bases left between them. The V gene's germline CDR1 is SGHTA and CDR2 FQGNSA. CDR3 amino acids: CASGKIGGLNTGELFF. The DNA of the CDR3 is TGTGCCAGCGGCAAGATTGGGGGACTCAACACCGGGGAGCTGTTTTTT.

This clonotype was seen many times. The V gene is TRBV28, the J gene TRBJ2-1; the D is unclear. Germline assignment: CDR1 MDHEN and CDR2 SYDVKM. There are 14 residues in the CDR3. The V and J ends lost 6 bases and 6 bases respectively, with 15 bases between them. The CDR3: CASRTTRKFNEQFF. The CDR3 nucleotides read TGTGCCAGCAGAACAACCCGTAAGTTCAATGAGCAGTTCTTC.

This clonotype occurred many times. The rearrangement links TRBV20-1 to TRBJ2-1, with D possibly matching TRBD2 (6 bases). The V and J ends lost 8 bases and 8 bases respectively, with 10 bases between them. Germline values: CDR1 DFQATT, CDR2 SNEGSKA (reference sequence). CDR3 length: 10 amino acids. In DNA form, the CDR3 reads TGCAGTTCCAGGGAGGATGAGCAGTTCTTC. It is translated as CSSREDEQFF.

Ten or more counts support this clonotype. The chain recombines TRBV29-1 with TRBJ1-2; D is perhaps TRBD1 (5 bases). Germline CDR1 is SQVTM and CDR2 is ANQGSEA. The CDR3 extends over 14 amino acids. V lost 7 bases and J 6 bases, leaving 21 bases between the germline ends. CDR3 residues: CSADSGTPDNGYTF. CDR3 bases: TGCAGCGCCGACTCCGGGACCCCGGATAATGGCTACACCTTC. Full variable domain (remainder filled in from reference TRBV29-1 and TRBJ1-2): SAVISQKPSRDICQRGTSLTIQCQVDSQVTMMFWYRQQPGQSLTLIATANQGSEATYESGFVIDKFPISRPNLTFSTLTVSNMSPEDSSIYLCSADSGTPDNGYTFGSGTRLTVV.

At least ten counts were recorded for this clonotype. The genes are TRBV4-1 and TRBJ2-5; D is possibly TRBD2 (5 bases). The CDR3 consists of 15 residues. Germline-derived CDR1 and CDR2 are MGHRA and YSYEKL. Between the trimmed V and J ends, which lost 1 base and 3 bases, there was a span of 12 bases. The CDR3 bases are TGCGCCAGCAGCCAAGGTTGGCTAGCTAAAGAGACCCAGTACTTC. Its protein is CASSQGWLAKETQYF.

Many counts were recorded for this clonotype. The chain uses TRBV9 and TRBJ2-1, with D uncertain. Germline CDR1 reads SGDLS; CDR2 reads YYNGEE. The CDR3 consists of 17 residues. Trimming shortened V by 1 base and J by 2 bases, and 16 bases separated the two germline ends. The CDR3 nucleotides are TGTGCCAGCAGCGTATCTAGTCGGAGCAACACCTACAATGAGCAGTTCTTC. Translation gives CASSVSSRSNTYNEQFF.

This clonotype was detected only a few times. The gene calls are TRBV18 and TRBJ2-3; possible D gene TRBD1, 5 bases. This CDR3 contains 14 residues. CDR1 KGHSH and CDR2 LQKENI come from the germline V gene. The V gene lost 3 bases and the J gene lost 5 bases, with 12 bases spanning the gap. This CDR3 is CASSPSTGRDTQYF. The CDR3 region has the DNA TGTGCCAGCTCACCCTCCACAGGTAGAGATACGCAGTATTTT.

This clonotype came up a few times. The chain is built from TRBV11-3 and TRBJ2-3, with 7 bases lining up with TRBD2. The V and J ends lost 1 base and 1 base, in that order; junction bases with no gene match: 2. CDR1 and CDR2 (germline): SGHNT, YENEEA. The CDR3 sequence is 15 residues long. The CDR3 is CASSLGRGGTDTQYF. In nucleotides, the CDR3 is TGTGCCAGCAGCTTAGGACGGGGGGGCACAGATACGCAGTATTTT.

This clonotype occurred many times. V usage is TRBV12-3 or TRBV12-4 and J usage is TRBJ2-2, with D unclear. This CDR3 contains 14 residues. V gave up 5 bases and J gave up 7 bases, with 14 bases separating them. The CDR3 is CASSPPSQVGELFF. In nucleotides, the CDR3 is TGTGCCAGCAGTCCTCCTAGTCAGGTCGGGGAGCTGTTTTTT.